One T cell receptor (beta chain) is described in this entry. The entry originates in a study of immune cell composition in non-small cell lung cancer. Here immunoSEQ multiplex PCR was the method, and the copy in TCRdb shows in-frame clones only, minus some. The sample holds about 15,000 clones, about 69% seen once. Genomic DNA came from frozen unsorted single-cell suspensions. This CDR3 is 14 amino acids long. Trimming took 4 bases from V and 1 from J; bases not matched to a gene: 3. The germline gives CDR1 SGHNT, CDR2 YYREEE (reference sequence). Input material: lung tumor tissue. The sequence derives from a human donor with non-small cell lung cancer. V is TRBV5-4 and J is TRBJ2-3; 7 bases line up with TRBD2. CDR3 in amino acids: CASSPAGGTDTQYF. CDR3 DNA sequence: TGTGCCAGCAGCCCGGCGGGGGGCACAGATACGCAGTATTTT.